This T cell receptor (beta chain) was captured in a study of beta chain features in type 1 diabetes. Every single donor gave one heparinised blood draw, and these averaged about 100 mL. Stem cell-like memory, regulatory, central memory and naive CD4+ cells were sorted via CD45RO/CCR7/CD25/CD127/CD95/CD27. Sorting gave populations that all exceeded 95% purity. Expressed TCRB transcripts were sequenced after all isolated RNA was converted to cDNA. Sequencing was performed with immunoSEQ multiplex PCR; in TCRdb, only in-frame clones are kept and a portion is missing. This sample carries just over 600,000 clones, 15% to 19% of them seen once, and the ten largest clones take approximately 0.093%. Note on this clone: Its antigen remains unknown.

General observations from the study: Any role of HLA type in TCRB rearrangement remained unresolved here.

Germline lookup yields CDR1 SQVTM and CDR2 ANQGSEA. CDR3 size: 14 residues. Trimming removed 3 bases from V and 3 bases from J; junction bases left unmatched: 7. What was sequenced was naive CD4+ T cells from blood. The V and J genes are TRBV29-1 and TRBJ1-1, with 7 bases matching TRBD1. This clonotype was obtained from a man between 18 and 35 years old in good health. In DNA, the CDR3 is TGCAGCGTTGAGGGCGGCAGGGGGTACACTGAAGCTTTCTTT. Residues: CSVEGGRGYTEAFF.